The entry below gives a single TCR beta chain sequence along with its context. It has no known antigen specificity. No quality values exist for individual bases; no much larger clone is one base distant. Using the deep immunoSEQ assay, multiplex PCR amplified TCR CDR3 regions from genomic DNA. Genomic DNA extracted from each cell subset was distributed evenly over all wells of several immunoSEQ 96-well plates, and each plate served as one replicate. Each replicate PCR for sorted subsets received about 210 ng genomic DNA, equal to about 30,000 T cell genomes. Purified libraries were measured with a Qubit 3.0 fluorometer, size-checked on a Bioanalyzer 2100, and measured again with the KAPA Library Quantification kit. Every immunoSEQ 96-well plate was sequenced on a dedicated single-read 150-cycle Illumina NextSeq 550 flow cell. On the authors' methods: The immunoSEQ output contained only junctional sequences without quality scores, so filtering could not match that applied to full-length reads. To assign V/J genes and CDR3, sequences were annotated against IMGT germline references using PyIR, a Python wrapper for IgBLAST v1.9. Reads were removed for weak V/J assignments (E-value above 1e-6), missing CDR3, stop codons, out-of-frame junctions, or ambiguous translated residues. A V3J clonotype was defined by an identical inferred V gene, J gene, and CDR3 amino acid sequence. Percentage overlap between repertoires was computed as shared unique clonotypes divided by the size of the smaller repertoire. RTK rarefaction, the Chao1 estimator, and Recon v2.1 estimates of unobserved clonotypes were used to assess repertoire richness. OLGA was used to compute generation probabilities for all TCRbeta clonotypes that the gDNA method yielded from a handful of donors. The clones in this table, taken by TCRdb from immuneACCESS, are in-frame only. Not every clone is retained; where verified, under half of the shortfall comes from an unresolved V gene, and the cause of the rest is unknown. D and trimming were read from the DNA, whereas the V and J calls and clone size are those reported in that table. In all, the sample holds hundreds of thousands of clones, and roughly 96% of those were seen once. The top ten clones comprise around 0.1% of the sample.

This record belongs to a study of shared clonotypes between healthy human individuals (dated by TCRdb to 2020 to 2022). A note on the overall study: The cohort comprised a couple of women and a few men aged 18 to 49 years. For each donor, three plates each were used for CD4 naive and CD4 memory, two plates were used for CD8 naive, and one plate was used for CD8 memory. To estimate repertoire size and how much clonotypes are shared between individuals, the study performed deep sequencing of blood TCR repertoires from 4 to 6 healthy adults. Different laboratories and diverse techniques were used to prepare libraries and sequence TCR repertoires, to increase sequencing depth and limit assay-specific biases. Leukapheresis yielded between about 0.9 and 10 billion PBMCs per donor. What the work shows at the level of the full study, not this receptor alone: Approximately 5% of naive CD4, roughly 3.5% of naive CD8, about 2.4% of memory CD4, and 0.4% of memory CD8 clonotypes were shared across a few donors. Because the study included only a small number of donors, the genetic and exposure-history diversity represented was limited. Estimated clonotype richness was generally larger for naive than for memory subsets. Higher generation probabilities were observed for clonotypes shared by all four sorted-subset donors than for non-shared clonotypes. Only blood was sampled, and tissue TCR repertoires likely differ from those in blood. Pairwise subsampling led to the expectation that sequencing depth would affect the degree of clonotype sharing among donors. Incomplete sequencing was indicated by rarefaction of sorted-subset datasets, despite the large sequencing depth.

CD8 naive samples were CD45RO-negative cells positively selected for CCR7, giving a CD45RA+CCR7+ population that excluded TemRA cells. The donors were healthy, HIV-negative adults who had no recently reported acute infections or vaccinations. All donors were Caucasian adults living in Nashville, Tennessee, USA. Blood was obtained by leukapheresis, after which PBMCs were separated by Ficoll-Histopaque density gradient centrifugation and cryopreserved in liquid nitrogen vapor phase. Analytical flow cytometry was used to check the purity and quantity of each magnetically sorted T cell population. Genomic DNA was isolated from each sorted fraction and quantified by UV absorbance on a Nanodrop 2000c. V gives up 0 bases and J gives up 9 bases, and the segment between their germline ends measures 9 bases. Including the terminal cysteine and phenylalanine, the CDR3 comprises 13 residues. CDR3 DNA is the only sequence kept; it has 39 bases, read in frame from the first base. Reading the germline V gene gives CDR1 MNHEY and CDR2 SVGAGI.

The chain links TRBV6-5 with TRBJ1-5; the D gene is not confidently resolved. The source of this sequence is a woman in her 30s in good health. The sequencing input was naive CD8+ T cells sorted from blood. The label giving this sample's cell subset or site can be read as: CD45RA+CCR7+. The nucleotide sequence reads as follows: TGTGCCAGCAGTTACTCGATCGTGGGGCCCCAGCATTTT. Its protein product is CASSYSIVGPQHF.